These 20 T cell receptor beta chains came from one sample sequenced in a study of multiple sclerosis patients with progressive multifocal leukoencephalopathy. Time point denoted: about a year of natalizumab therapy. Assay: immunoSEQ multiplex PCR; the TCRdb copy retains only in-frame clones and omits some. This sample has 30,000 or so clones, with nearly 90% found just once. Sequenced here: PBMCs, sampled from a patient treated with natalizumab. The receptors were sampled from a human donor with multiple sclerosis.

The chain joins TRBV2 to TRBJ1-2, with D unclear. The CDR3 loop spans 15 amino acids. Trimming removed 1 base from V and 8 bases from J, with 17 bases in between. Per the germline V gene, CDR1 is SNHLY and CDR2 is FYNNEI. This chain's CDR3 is CASSEEEDARLGYTF. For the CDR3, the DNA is TGTGCCAGCAGTGAAGAAGAGGATGCGAGGCTAGGCTACACCTTC.

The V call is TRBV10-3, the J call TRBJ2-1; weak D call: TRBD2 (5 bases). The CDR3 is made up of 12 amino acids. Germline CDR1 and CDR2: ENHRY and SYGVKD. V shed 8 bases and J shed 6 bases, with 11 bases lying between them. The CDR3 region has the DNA TGTGCCATCGCGGGTCTCGGCAATGAGCAGTTCTTC. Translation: CAIAGLGNEQFF.

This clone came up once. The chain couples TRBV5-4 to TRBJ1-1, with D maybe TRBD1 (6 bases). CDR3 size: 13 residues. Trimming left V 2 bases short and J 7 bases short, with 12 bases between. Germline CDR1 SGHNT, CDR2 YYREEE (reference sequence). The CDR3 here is CASSFDRMSEAFF. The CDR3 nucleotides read TGTGCCAGCAGCTTTGACAGGATGAGTGAAGCTTTCTTT.

CDR3 in DNA: TGTGCCAGCTCCTCCGGGGCAGGGGGCTACGAGCAGTACTTC. This gives the protein CASSSGAGGYEQYF. The J gene is TRBJ2-7, the V gene TRBV27; TRBD1 matches 7 bases. From germline, CDR1 is MNHEY and CDR2 SMNVEV (reference sequence). J was trimmed by 3 bases and V by 8 bases; bases with no gene match: 10. This CDR3 is 14 amino acids long.

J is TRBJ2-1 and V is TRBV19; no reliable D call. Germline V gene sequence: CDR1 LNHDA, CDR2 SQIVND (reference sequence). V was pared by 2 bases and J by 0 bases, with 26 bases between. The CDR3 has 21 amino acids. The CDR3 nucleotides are TGTGCCAGTAGTATAAGTGCGGCATCCAGGCCCGGGTATAGCTCCTACAATGAGCAGTTCTTC. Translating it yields CASSISAASRPGYSSYNEQFF. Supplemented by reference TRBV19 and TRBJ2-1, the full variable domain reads DGGITQSPKYLFRKEGQNVTLSCEQNLNHDAMYWYRQDPGQGLRLIYYSQIVNDFQKGDIAEGYSVSREKKESFPLTVTSAQKNPTAFYLCASSISAASRPGYSSYNEQFFGPGTRLTVL.

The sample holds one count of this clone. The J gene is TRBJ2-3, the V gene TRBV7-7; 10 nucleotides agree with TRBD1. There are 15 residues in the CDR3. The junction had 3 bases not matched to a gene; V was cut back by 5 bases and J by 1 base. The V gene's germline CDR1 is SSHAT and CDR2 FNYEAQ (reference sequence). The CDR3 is CASSQGTGGTDTQYF. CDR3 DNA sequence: TGTGCCAGCAGCCAGGGGACAGGGGGCACAGATACGCAGTATTTT.

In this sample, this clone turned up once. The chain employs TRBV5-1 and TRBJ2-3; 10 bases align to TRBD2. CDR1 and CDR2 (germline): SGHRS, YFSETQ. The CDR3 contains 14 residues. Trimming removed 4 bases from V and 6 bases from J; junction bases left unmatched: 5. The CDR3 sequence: CASSREGLADTQYF. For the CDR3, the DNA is TGCGCCAGCAGCAGGGAGGGACTAGCGGATACGCAGTATTTT.

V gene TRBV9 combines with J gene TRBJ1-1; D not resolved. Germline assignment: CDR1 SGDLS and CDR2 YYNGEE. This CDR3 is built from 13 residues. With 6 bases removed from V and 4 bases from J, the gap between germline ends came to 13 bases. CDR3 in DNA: TGTGCCAGCAAGTCGTCGGGAGGCACTGAAGCTTTCTTT. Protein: CASKSSGGTEAFF.

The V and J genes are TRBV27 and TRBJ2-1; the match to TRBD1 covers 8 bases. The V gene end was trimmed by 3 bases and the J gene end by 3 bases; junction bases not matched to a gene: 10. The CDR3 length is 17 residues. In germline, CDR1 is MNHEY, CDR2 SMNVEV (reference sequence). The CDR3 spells CASSFFFPGQVYNEQFF. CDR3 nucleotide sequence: TGTGCCAGCAGTTTCTTCTTCCCGGGACAGGTCTACAATGAGCAGTTCTTC.

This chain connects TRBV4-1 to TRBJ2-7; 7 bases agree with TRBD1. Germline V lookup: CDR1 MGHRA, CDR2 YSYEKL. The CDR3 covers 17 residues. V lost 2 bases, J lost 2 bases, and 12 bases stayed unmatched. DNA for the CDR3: TGCGCCAGCAGCCAACCTACAGGGGTTGGGATCCCCTACGAGCAGTACTTC. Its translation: CASSQPTGVGIPYEQYF.

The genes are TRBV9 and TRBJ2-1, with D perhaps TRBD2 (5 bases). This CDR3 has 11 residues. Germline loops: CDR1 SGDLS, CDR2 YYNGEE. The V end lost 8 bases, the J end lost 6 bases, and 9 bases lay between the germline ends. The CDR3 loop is CASSSGNEQFF. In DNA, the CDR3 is TGTGCCAGTTCAAGCGGCAATGAGCAGTTCTTC.

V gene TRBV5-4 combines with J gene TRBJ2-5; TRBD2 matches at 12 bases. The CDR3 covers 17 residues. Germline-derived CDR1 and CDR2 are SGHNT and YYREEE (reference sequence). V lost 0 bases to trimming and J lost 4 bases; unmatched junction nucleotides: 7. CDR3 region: CASSLGASGGAGETQYF. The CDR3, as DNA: TGTGCCAGCAGCTTGGGGGCTAGCGGGGGGGCCGGAGAGACCCAGTACTTC.

The CDR3 region is CASSWGQNTDTQYF. CDR3 coding DNA: TGTGCCAGCAGTTGGGGACAGAACACAGATACGCAGTATTTT. V is TRBV6-6 and J is TRBJ2-3, with TRBD1 matching over 7 bases. The CDR3 contains 14 residues. Germline V gene sequence: CDR1 MNHNY, CDR2 SVGAGI (reference sequence). V lost 4 bases to trimming and J lost 2 bases; unmatched junction nucleotides: 3.

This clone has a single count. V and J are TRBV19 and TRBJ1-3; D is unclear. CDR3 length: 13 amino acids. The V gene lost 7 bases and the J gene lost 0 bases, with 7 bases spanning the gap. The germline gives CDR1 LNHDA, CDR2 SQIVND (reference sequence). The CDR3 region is CASNTVSGNTIYF. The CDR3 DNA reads TGTGCCAGTAATACGGTCTCTGGAAACACCATATATTTT.

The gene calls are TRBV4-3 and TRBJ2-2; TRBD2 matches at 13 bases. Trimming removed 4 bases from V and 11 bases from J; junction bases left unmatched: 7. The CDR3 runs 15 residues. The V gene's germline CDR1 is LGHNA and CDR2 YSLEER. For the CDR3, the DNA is TGCGCCAGCAGCCCTCGGACTAGCGGGGGACTAGAGCTGTTTTTT. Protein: CASSPRTSGGLELFF.

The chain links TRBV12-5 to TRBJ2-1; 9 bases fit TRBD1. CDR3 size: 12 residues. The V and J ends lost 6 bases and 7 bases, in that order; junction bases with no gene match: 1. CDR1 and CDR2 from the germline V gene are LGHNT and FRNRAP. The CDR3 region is CASGDRGNEQFF. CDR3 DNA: TGTGCTAGTGGCGACAGGGGGAATGAGCAGTTCTTC.

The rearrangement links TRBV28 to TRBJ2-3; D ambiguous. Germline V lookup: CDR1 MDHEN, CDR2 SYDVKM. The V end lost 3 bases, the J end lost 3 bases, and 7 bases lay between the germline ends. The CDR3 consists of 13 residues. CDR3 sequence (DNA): TGTGCCAGCAGTTTTCAGGTGACAGATACGCAGTATTTT. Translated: CASSFQVTDTQYF.

The CDR3 nucleotides read TGTGCCAGTAGTATAGATGGAGATGGAGGCTACAATGAGCAGTTCTTC. It encodes CASSIDGDGGYNEQFF. The rearrangement links TRBV19 to TRBJ2-1, with a tentative D call TRBD2 (5 bases). Germline CDR1 reads LNHDA; CDR2 reads SQIVND (reference sequence). The CDR3 runs to 16 residues. V lost 0 bases to trimming and J lost 3 bases, with 12 bases between them.

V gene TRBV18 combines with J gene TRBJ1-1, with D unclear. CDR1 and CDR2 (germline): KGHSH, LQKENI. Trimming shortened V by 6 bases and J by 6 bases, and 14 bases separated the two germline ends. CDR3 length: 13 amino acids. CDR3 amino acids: CASSAAGPSEAFF. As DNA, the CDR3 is TGTGCCAGCTCGGCGGCCGGGCCTTCTGAAGCTTTCTTT. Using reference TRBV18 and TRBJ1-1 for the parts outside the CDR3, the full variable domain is NAGVMQNPRHLVRRRGQEARLRCSPMKGHSHVYWYRQLPEEGLKFMVYLQKENIIDESGMPKERFSAEFPKEGPSILRIQQVVRGDSAAYFCASSAAGPSEAFFGQGTRLTVV.

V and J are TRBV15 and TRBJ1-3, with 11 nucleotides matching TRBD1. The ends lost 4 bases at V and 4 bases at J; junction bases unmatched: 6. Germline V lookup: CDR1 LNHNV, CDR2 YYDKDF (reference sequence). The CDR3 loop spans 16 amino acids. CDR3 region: CATSMVDRGPGNTIYF. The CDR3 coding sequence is TGTGCCACCAGCATGGTGGACAGGGGGCCCGGAAACACCATATATTTT.